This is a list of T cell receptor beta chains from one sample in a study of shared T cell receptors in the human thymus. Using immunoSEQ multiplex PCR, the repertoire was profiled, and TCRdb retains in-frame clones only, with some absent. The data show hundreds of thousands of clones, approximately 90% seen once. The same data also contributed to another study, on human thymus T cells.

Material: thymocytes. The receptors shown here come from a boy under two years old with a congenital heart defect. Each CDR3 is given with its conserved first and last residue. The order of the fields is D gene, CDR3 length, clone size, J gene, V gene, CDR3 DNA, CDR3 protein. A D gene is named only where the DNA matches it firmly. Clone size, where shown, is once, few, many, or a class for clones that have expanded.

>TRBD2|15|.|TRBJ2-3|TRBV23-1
TGCGCCAGCAGTCAATCGGGACTAGGGACAGATACGCAGTATTTT
CASSQSGLGTDTQYF
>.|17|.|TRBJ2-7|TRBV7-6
TGTGCCAGCAGCCCTCTAGGGCCTGGACAGCCACCCTACGAGCAGTACTTC
CASSPLGPGQPPYEQYF
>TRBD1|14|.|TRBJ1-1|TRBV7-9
TGTGCCAGCAGCGGCGGACAGGGCGGAACTGAAGCTTTCTTT
CASSGGQGGTEAFF
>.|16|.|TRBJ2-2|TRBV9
TGTGCCAGCAGCCCTATGTGGCGGGATCTCACCGGGGAGCTGTTTTTT
CASSPMWRDLTGELFF
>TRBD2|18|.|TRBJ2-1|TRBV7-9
TGTGCCAGCAGCTTAGAAGGGACTAGCATGAGCTCCTACAATGAGCAGTTCTTC
CASSLEGTSMSSYNEQFF
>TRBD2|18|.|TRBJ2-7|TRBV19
TGTGCCAGTAGTATTGAGGTGGTAGCGGGTAACGTCTCCTACGAGCAGTACTTC
CASSIEVVAGNVSYEQYF
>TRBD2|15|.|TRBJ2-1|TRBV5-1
TGCGCCAGCAGCTTGCCGCGGGAGGCCAACAATGAGCAGTTCTTC
CASSLPREANNEQFF
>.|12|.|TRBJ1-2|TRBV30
TGTGCCAAAAAAACAGGATTCTATGGCTACACCTTC
CAKKTGFYGYTF
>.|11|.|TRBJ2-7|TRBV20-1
TGCAGTGCCCACAGCCGGCGTGAAATGGACTTC
CSAHSRREMDF
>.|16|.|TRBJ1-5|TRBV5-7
TGTGCCAGCAGCCGCAACAGGGTTTCTTCTTATCAGCCCCAGCATTTT
CASSRNRVSSYQPQHF
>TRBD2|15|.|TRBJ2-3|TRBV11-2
TGTGCCAGCAGCCACGGGGGGAGTAGCACAGATACGCAGTATTTT
CASSHGGSSTDTQYF
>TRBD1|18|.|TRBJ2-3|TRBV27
TGTGCCAGCAGTCTAGTTCCCCTGGGACAGGAATTCACAGATACGCAGTATTTT
CASSLVPLGQEFTDTQYF
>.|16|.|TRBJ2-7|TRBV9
TGTGCCAGCAGCGTAGGGCCCCTAGCAGGCGCCTACGAGCAGTACTTC
CASSVGPLAGAYEQYF
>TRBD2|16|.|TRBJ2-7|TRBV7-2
TGTGCCAGCAGCTTAGTGGGTGCGGGAGTCGTTTCCGAGCAGTACTTC
CASSLVGAGVVSEQYF
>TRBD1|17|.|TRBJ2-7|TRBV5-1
TGCGCCAGCAGCTTGTCAAATAAGACAGGGAACGTCGACGAGCAGTACTTC
CASSLSNKTGNVDEQYF
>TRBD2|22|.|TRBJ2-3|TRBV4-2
TGTGCCAGCAGCCAAACCGCCACCGGGACTAGCGGGGTCGGGGGGGGCACAGATACGCAGTATTTT
CASSQTATGTSGVGGGTDTQYF
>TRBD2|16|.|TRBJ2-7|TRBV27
TGTGCCAGCAGTCCTACGACTAGCGGGGGCTCCTACGAGCAGTACTTC
CASSPTTSGGSYEQYF
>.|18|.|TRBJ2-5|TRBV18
TGTGCCAGCTCACCAGAAGATCGACCCCGGGGGTACTCGGAGACCCAGTACTTC
CASSPEDRPRGYSETQYF
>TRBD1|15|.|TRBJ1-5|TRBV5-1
TGCGCCAGCAGCTACGGACAGGGAAGCTTGCAGCCCCAGCATTTT
CASSYGQGSLQPQHF
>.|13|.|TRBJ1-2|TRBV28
TGTGCCAGCAGTTACCGGGCGGGGAACGGCTACACCTTC
CASSYRAGNGYTF
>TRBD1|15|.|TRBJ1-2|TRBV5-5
TGTGCCAGCAGCCGACCGACAGGGACGAACTATGGCTACACCTTC
CASSRPTGTNYGYTF
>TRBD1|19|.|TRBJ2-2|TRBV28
TGTGCCAGCAGACCTTGGGTCCAACCCGACAGGGAAAACACCGGGGAGCTGTTTTTT
CASRPWVQPDRENTGELFF
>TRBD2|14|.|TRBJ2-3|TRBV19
TGTGCCAGTAGTGTACTAGCGGGCACAGATACGCAGTATTTT
CASSVLAGTDTQYF
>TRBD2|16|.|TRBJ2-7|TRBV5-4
TGTGCCAGCAGCCCGACGGGGGGAGGGGCGTACTACGAGCAGTACTTC
CASSPTGGGAYYEQYF
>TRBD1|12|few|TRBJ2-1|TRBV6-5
TGTGCCAGCAGGGGACAGAACAATGAGCAGTTCTTC
CASRGQNNEQFF
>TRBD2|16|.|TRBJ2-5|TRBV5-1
TGCGCCAGCAGCTTGGGTAGCGGGAGCTTGGAAGAGACCCAGTACTTC
CASSLGSGSLEETQYF
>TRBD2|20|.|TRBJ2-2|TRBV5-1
TGCGCCAGCAGCTTGGACGGGACTAGCGGAACCTCAAGGGTGACCGGGGAGCTGTTTTTT
CASSLDGTSGTSRVTGELFF
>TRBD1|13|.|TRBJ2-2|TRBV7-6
TGTGCCAGCAGCGGACAGGGACCCGGGGAGCTGTTTTTT
CASSGQGPGELFF
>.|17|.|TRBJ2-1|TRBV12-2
TGTGCAAGTCGCTTAGCGGGGAAAGAAGGACACAAGAATGAGCAGTTCTTC
CASRLAGKEGHKNEQFF
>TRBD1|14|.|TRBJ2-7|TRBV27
TGTGCCAGCAGCGGACCGGGACAGCTCTACGAGCAGTACTTC
CASSGPGQLYEQYF
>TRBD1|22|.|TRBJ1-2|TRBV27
TGTGCCAGCAGTTTATCTCATTCGTCTACCACGGGACAGGGGGCTGGTATCTATGGCTACATCTTC
CASSLSHSSTTGQGAGIYGYIF
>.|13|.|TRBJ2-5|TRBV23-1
TGCGCCAGCAATCACACAGGGTTAGAGACCCAGTACTTC
CASNHTGLETQYF
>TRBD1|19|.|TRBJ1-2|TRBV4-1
TGCGCCAGCAGCTCTCACACCGGTAAGGGAAACGGGACAGGGCACGGCTACACCTTC
CASSSHTGKGNGTGHGYTF
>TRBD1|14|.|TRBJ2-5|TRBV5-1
TGCGCCAGCAGCTGGACAGGGATCCAAGAGACCCAGTACTTC
CASSWTGIQETQYF
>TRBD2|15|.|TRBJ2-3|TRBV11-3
TGTGCCAGCAGCTTAGCGGGACTAGCGGGAGATACGCAGTATTTT
CASSLAGLAGDTQYF
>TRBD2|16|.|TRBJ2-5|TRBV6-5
TGTGCCAGCAGTTACGCGGCTAGCGGGAGCCAAGAGACCCAGTACTTC
CASSYAASGSQETQYF
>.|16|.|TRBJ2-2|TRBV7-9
TGTGCCAGCAGCCCCCTGAGAAGGGGAGGCACCGGGGAGCTGTTTTTT
CASSPLRRGGTGELFF
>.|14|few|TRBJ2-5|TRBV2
TGTGCCAGCAGCAAAAGGAGGGTAGGCGAGACCCAGTACTTC
CASSKRRVGETQYF
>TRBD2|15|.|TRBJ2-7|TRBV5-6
TGTGCCAGCAGTTTTAACGGGAGGAGCTCCTACGAGCAGTACTTC
CASSFNGRSSYEQYF
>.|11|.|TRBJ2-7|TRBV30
TGTGCCTGGCTAGACTCCTACGAGCAGTACTTC
CAWLDSYEQYF
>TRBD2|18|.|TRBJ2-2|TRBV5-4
TGTGCCAGCAGCTACGGACTAGCGGGAGAGTCGAACACCGGGGAGCTGTTTTTT
CASSYGLAGESNTGELFF
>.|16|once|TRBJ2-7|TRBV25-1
TGTGCCAGCAGTGAATATGGAGCGGGCCACGCCTACGAGCAGTACTTC
CASSEYGAGHAYEQYF
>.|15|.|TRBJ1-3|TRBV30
TGTGCCTGGAACCTGACAGGCCTTGAAGGAAACACCATATATTTT
CAWNLTGLEGNTIYF
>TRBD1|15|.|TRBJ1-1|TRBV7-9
TGTGCCAGCAGCGGCCCGAGACAGGGATGGACTGAAGCTTTCTTT
CASSGPRQGWTEAFF
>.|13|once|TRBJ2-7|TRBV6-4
TGTGCCAGCAGTGACCCGGACTGCTACGAGCAGTACTTC
CASSDPDCYEQYF
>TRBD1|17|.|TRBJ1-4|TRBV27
TGTGTCTCTCGAGGGCCGGGACAGGGGATATTTGGCGAAAAACTGTTTTTT
CVSRGPGQGIFGEKLFF
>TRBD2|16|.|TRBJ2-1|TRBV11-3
TGTGCCAGCAGCCCAAGTAGAGCGGGAGTGGGAAATGAGCAGTTCTTC
CASSPSRAGVGNEQFF
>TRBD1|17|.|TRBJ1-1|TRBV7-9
TGTGCCAGCAGCTTAACCTTATCCAGGGGGCGGAACACTGAAGCTTTCTTT
CASSLTLSRGRNTEAFF
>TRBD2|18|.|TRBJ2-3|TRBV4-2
TGTGCCAGCAGCCAAGATTCCGAACTAGCGGGTGTCACAGATACGCAGTATTTT
CASSQDSELAGVTDTQYF
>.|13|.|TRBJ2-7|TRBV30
TGTGCCCAGGGACTCCCGGACCCCTACGAGCAGTACTTC
CAQGLPDPYEQYF
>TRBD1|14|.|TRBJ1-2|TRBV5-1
TGCGCCAGCAGCTTTCACCAGGGGGCTCAGGGCTACACCTTC
CASSFHQGAQGYTF
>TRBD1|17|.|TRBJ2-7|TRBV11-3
TGTGCCAGCAGCTTAGTCCCCCCGGAACGACAGGGCCGGGAGCAGTACTTC
CASSLVPPERQGREQYF
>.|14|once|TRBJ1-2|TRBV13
TGTGCCAGCAGCCTAGGACACCCGGGGTATGGCTACACCTTC
CASSLGHPGYGYTF